This T cell receptor (beta chain) is drawn from a study of CD4+ T cells in melanoma. Whole-study findings and limits: In melanoma, neoantigen-specific CD4+ T cells reportedly differed in differentiation state. A reported correlation linked neoantigen-specific CD4+ T cells to CD8+, macrophage and B cell function.

The repertoire was sequenced with immunoSEQ multiplex PCR; TCRdb's copy has only in-frame clones and lacks some. The sample yields 9,000 to 13,000 clones, 60% to 85% seen once. For this clone: Its antigen remains unidentified.

Sequencing was performed on cells from a culture (not recorded whether cultured in vitro). This clonotype was sampled from a human donor with melanoma.

CDR3 residues: CASNRPERGTPLHF. The CDR3, as DNA: TGTGCCAGCAATCGACCCGAGCGGGGTACACCCCTCCACTTT. The chain is built from TRBV6-6 and TRBJ1-6, with D unclear. The germline V and J ends were trimmed by 7 bases and 11 bases, with 18 bases remaining between them. The CDR3 loop spans 14 amino acids. Germline lookup yields CDR1 MNHNY and CDR2 SVGAGI (reference sequence).